This TCR beta chain was documented in a study of blood T cell repertoires in COVID-19. The wider study: Nucleic acid was either cDNA or gDNA, and it came from T cells, B-cell-depleted T cells, or PBMCs.

The CDR3 consists of 15 residues. V lost 6 bases to trimming and J lost 3 bases, with 15 bases between them. Germline CDR1 reads MNHEY; CDR2 reads SMNVEV (reference sequence). Under the authors' procedure: Amplified reference gene primers provided the basis for estimating nucleated cell counts. Sequencing was performed with immunoSEQ multiplex PCR; in TCRdb, only in-frame clones are kept and a portion is missing. V and J calls and clone size are those listed in that table; D and trimming were worked out from the DNA. The profile covers approximately 220,000 clones, with about four fifths appearing a single time and approximately 1.3% taken by the ten largest.

Source material: PBMCs or T cells enriched from blood (not recorded which). The chain recombines TRBV27 with TRBJ1-5; perhaps TRBD1 as D (6 bases). The receptor comes from a woman in her 40s with acute COVID-19. The CDR3 region has the DNA TGTGCCAGCAGACCAGCAGGGGCTAACAATCAGCCCCAGCATTTT. It codes for CASRPAGANNQPQHF.